This T cell receptor beta chain was documented in a study of regulatory T cells in long-lasting Graves disease. Time point noted: newly diagnosed GD, antithyroid drugs for less than 3 months. Following extraction of RNA from PBMCs, that RNA was used to make the TCR library. TCR beta libraries were built with iRepertoire HTBI primers and Arm-PCR of CDR3 regions. Via MiXCR, TCRdb re-called the multiplex PCR reads, giving one row per CDR3 protein. The top ten hold about a quarter of the sample, which has about 420,000 distinct CDR3 sequences, about 16% seen once. The CDR3 covers 14 residues. With 7 bases clipped from V and 4 bases from J, the junction kept 8 bases outside the gene matches. CDR1 and CDR2 from the germline V gene are SNHLY and FYNNEI. In its sample, this clonotype was seen many times. These records were also assigned to another study, of T cells in Graves' hyperthyroidism and ophthalmopathy.

The source is a woman under 30 with Graves disease. The J gene is TRBJ2-3, the V gene TRBV2, with 7 nucleotides matching TRBD2. Sequenced here: peripheral blood mononuclear cells (PBMCs), sampled at new diagnosis, from a patient treated with antithyroid drugs. The CDR3 protein is CASIWSGTPDTQYF. For the CDR3, the DNA is TGTGCCAGCATATGGAGCGGGACCCCAGATACGCAGTATTTT.